The 14 T cell receptor beta chains presented below share a single source sample, sequenced in a study of blood T cell repertoires in COVID-19. Data came from immunoSEQ multiplex PCR; TCRdb stores just in-frame clones and leaves some out. The sample lists around 77,000 clones, about 80% occurring once. Material for sequencing was peripheral blood. Receptors originate from a human donor in a cohort sampled during active COVID-19.

The chain has TRBV23-1 and TRBJ1-6, with TRBD1 matching over 10 bases. TRBV23-1 qualifies as an ORF whose function is uncertain. V shed 2 bases, J shed 5 bases, and the junction held 15 bases outside the gene matches. The CDR3 extends over 20 amino acids. The DNA for the CDR3 is TGCGCCAGCAGTCAAACGTCCCCCTCGCTTGGGACAGGGGATAATTCACCCCTCCACTTT. Translating gives CASSQTSPSLGTGDNSPLHF.

J is TRBJ2-7 and V is TRBV11-2, with D maybe TRBD2 (6 bases). Germline V CDR1 and CDR2: SGHAT, FQNNGV. The CDR3 length is 13 residues. V lost 4 bases and J 0 bases, leaving 7 bases between the germline ends. CDR3 protein: CASSSTSSYEQYF. DNA for the CDR3: TGTGCCAGCAGCTCGACTAGCTCCTACGAGCAGTACTTC.

The J gene is TRBJ1-4, the V gene TRBV5-1; 9 positions agree with TRBD1. CDR3 length: 14 residues. The ends lost 4 bases at V and 6 bases at J; junction bases unmatched: 4. Germline CDR1 reads SGHRS; CDR2 reads YFSETQ. CDR3 sequence reads: CASSDDRGDEKLFF. CDR3 sequence (DNA): TGCGCCAGCAGCGATGACAGGGGGGATGAAAAACTGTTTTTT.

This chain's CDR3 is CASSILQGTEAFF. The CDR3 DNA reads TGTGCCAGTAGTATATTACAGGGGACTGAAGCTTTCTTT. This rearrangement joins TRBV19 to TRBJ1-1; 7 positions agree with TRBD1. V lost 2 bases and J lost 5; bases outside the gene matches: 2. The CDR3 has 13 amino acids. The germline CDR1 and CDR2 sequences are LNHDA and SQIVND (reference sequence).

The chain is built from TRBV2 and TRBJ2-5; no definite D call. The germline CDR1 and CDR2 sequences are SNHLY and FYNNEI. The CDR3 sequence is 13 residues long. Trimming left V 3 bases short and J 5 bases short, with 10 bases between. In nucleotides, the CDR3 is TGTGCCAGCAGTGAGATAACTCGGGAGACCCAGTACTTC. Translated: CASSEITRETQYF.

This chain uses TRBV2 with TRBJ1-4; TRBD1 is a possible D gene (6 bases). Trimming removed 8 bases at V and 4 bases at J, with 14 bases between. Germline values: CDR1 SNHLY, CDR2 FYNNEI. CDR3 length equals 14 residues. This CDR3 reads CASGSGTINEKLFF. The CDR3 region has the DNA TGTGCCAGCGGATCCGGGACAATTAATGAAAAACTGTTTTTT.

The genes are TRBV25-1 and TRBJ1-6; unclear D gene. Germline V CDR1 and CDR2: MGHDK, SYGVNS. CDR3 length: 17 residues. V lost 3 bases and J 3 bases, leaving 15 bases between the germline ends. CDR3 amino acids: CASSESSTLLYNSPLHF. CDR3 DNA sequence: TGTGCCAGCAGTGAGTCGTCCACCCTACTCTATAATTCACCCCTCCACTTT.

The V and J genes are TRBV3-1 (or the pseudogene TRBV3-2) and TRBJ2-5; D is perhaps TRBD2 (6 bases). This CDR3 contains 15 residues. Trimming removed 4 bases from V and 2 bases from J, with 14 bases in between. Germline CDR1 is LGHDT and CDR2 is YNNKEL (reference sequence). The CDR3 here is CASSRGVAGQETQYF. The CDR3 bases are TGTGCCAGCAGCCGGGGGGTTGCGGGGCAAGAGACCCAGTACTTC.

CDR3: CASSTGRLGQGELFF. The DNA of the CDR3 is TGCGCCAGTTCGACAGGGAGGCTCGGCCAAGGGGAGCTGTTTTTT. The V call is TRBV5-1, the J call TRBJ2-2, with D perhaps matching TRBD1 (7 bases). The CDR3 spans 15 residues. V was cut by 8 bases and J by 8 bases, with 22 bases left in between. Germline assignment: CDR1 SGHRS and CDR2 YFSETQ.

The chain couples TRBV7-6 to TRBJ2-7, with TRBD1 identical over 8 bases. This CDR3 contains 15 residues. From germline, CDR1 is SGHVS and CDR2 FNYEAQ. With 3 bases clipped from V and 2 bases from J, the junction kept 6 bases outside the gene matches. The CDR3 nucleotides read TGTGCCAGCAGCTTCACTACAGGGGGAACCTACGAGCAGTACTTC. This translates into CASSFTTGGTYEQYF.

The gene calls are TRBV6-6 and TRBJ1-2; D unclear. This CDR3 contains 14 residues. Trimming removed 2 bases at V and 2 bases at J, with 9 bases between. CDR1 is MNHNY, CDR2 SVGAGI, per germline (reference sequence). The CDR3 DNA is TGTGCCAGCAGTTACGAGGTTACGAACTATGGCTACACCTTC. This gives the protein CASSYEVTNYGYTF.

The genes are TRBV7-8 and TRBJ2-5, with D possibly matching TRBD1 (5 bases). The CDR3 loop spans 17 amino acids. The germline V gene encodes CDR1 SGHVS and CDR2 FQNEAQ. The ends were cut back, 3 bases at V and 4 bases at J, with 21 bases in the middle. CDR3 nucleotide sequence: TGTGCCAGCAGCTTCACCTCCCGACAGCTACCCGGAGAGACCCAGTACTTC. It translates to CASSFTSRQLPGETQYF.

This chain uses TRBV12-5 with TRBJ1-1; 8 positions match TRBD1. The CDR3 loop spans 15 amino acids. After removal of 0 bases from V and 4 bases from J, the junction contained 4 bases not matched to a gene. Germline CDR1 reads LGHNT; CDR2 reads FRNRAP. This chain's CDR3 is CASGLVLTGGTEAFF. DNA for the CDR3: TGTGCTAGTGGTTTGGTTCTAACAGGGGGCACTGAAGCTTTCTTT.

The chain recombines TRBV15 with TRBJ2-5, with D tentatively TRBD1 (6 bases). The CDR3 covers 16 residues. Trimming removed 3 bases at V and 1 base at J, with 15 bases between. From germline, CDR1 is LNHNV and CDR2 YYDKDF (reference sequence). Written as DNA, the CDR3 is TGTGCCACCAGCAGGAGCCGGACAGTTTTCCAAGAGACCCAGTACTTC. It specifies CATSRSRTVFQETQYF.